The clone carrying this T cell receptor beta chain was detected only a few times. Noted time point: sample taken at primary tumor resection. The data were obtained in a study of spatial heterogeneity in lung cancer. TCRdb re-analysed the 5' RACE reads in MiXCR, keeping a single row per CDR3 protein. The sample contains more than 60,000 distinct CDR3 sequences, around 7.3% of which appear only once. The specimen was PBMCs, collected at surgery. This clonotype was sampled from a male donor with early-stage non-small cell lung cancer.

The CDR3 loop is CAISERLAGDTGELFF. Written as DNA, the CDR3 is TGTGCCATCAGTGAGCGACTAGCGGGGGACACCGGGGAGCTGTTTTTT. The chain joins TRBV10-3 to TRBJ2-2; 12 bases are shared with TRBD2. Germline V lookup: CDR1 ENHRY, CDR2 SYGVKD. The J segment lost 3 bases and the V segment lost 2 bases, leaving 1 base of the junction unmatched. CDR3 length: 16 amino acids.